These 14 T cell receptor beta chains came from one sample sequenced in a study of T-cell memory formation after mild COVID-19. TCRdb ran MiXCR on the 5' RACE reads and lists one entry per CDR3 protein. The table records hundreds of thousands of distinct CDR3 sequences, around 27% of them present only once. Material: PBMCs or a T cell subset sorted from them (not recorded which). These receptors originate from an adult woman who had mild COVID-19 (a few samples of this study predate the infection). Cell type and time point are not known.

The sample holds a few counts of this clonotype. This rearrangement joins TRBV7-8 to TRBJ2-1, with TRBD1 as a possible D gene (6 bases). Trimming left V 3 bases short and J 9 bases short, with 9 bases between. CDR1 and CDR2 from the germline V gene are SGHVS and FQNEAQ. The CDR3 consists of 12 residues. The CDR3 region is CASSLQGTEQFF. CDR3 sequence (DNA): TGTGCCAGCAGCTTGCAGGGGACTGAGCAGTTCTTC.

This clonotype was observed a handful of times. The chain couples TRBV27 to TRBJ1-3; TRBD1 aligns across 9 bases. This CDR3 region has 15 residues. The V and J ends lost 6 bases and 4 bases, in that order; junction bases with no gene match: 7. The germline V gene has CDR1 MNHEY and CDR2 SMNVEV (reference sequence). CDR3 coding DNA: TGTGCCAGCAGAAGGACAGGGGTGGGGGGAAACACCATATATTTT. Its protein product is CASRRTGVGGNTIYF.

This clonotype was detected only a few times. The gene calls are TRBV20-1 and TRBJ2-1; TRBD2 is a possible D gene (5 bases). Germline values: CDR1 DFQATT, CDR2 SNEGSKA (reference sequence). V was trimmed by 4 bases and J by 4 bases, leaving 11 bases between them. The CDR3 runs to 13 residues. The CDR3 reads CSATGMGYNEQFF. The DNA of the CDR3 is TGCAGTGCTACCGGGATGGGGTACAATGAGCAGTTCTTC.

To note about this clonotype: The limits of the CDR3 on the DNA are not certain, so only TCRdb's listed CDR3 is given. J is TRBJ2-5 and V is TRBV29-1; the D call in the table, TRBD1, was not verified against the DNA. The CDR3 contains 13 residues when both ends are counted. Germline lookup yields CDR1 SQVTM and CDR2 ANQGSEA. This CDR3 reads CSVSLDRAETQYF.

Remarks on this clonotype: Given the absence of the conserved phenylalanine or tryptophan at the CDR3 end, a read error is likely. As DNA, the CDR3 is TGTGCCAGCAGCCAGTCAGGGGGCTATGGCTACACCCTC. This sequence encodes CASSQSGGYGYTL. This rearrangement joins TRBV4-2 to TRBJ1-2; 7 bases line up with TRBD1. CDR1 is LGHNA, CDR2 YNFKEQ, per germline. The CDR3 contains 13 residues. Germline trimming cut 3 bases from V and 4 bases from J; bases unmatched to any gene: 2.

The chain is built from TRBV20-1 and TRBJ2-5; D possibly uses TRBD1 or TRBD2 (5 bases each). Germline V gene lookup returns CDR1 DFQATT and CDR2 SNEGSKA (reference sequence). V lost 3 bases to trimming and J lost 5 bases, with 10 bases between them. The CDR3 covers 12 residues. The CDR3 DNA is TGCAGTGCTAGCTTGTGGGGGGAGACCCAGTACTTC. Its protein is CSASLWGETQYF.

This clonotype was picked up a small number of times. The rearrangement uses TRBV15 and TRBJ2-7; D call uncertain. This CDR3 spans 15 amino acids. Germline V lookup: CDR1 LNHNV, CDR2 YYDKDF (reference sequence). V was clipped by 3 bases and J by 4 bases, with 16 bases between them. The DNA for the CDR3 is TGTGCCACCAGCAGGGAGTTTGTAGAGGTGTACGAGCAGTACTTC. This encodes CATSREFVEVYEQYF.

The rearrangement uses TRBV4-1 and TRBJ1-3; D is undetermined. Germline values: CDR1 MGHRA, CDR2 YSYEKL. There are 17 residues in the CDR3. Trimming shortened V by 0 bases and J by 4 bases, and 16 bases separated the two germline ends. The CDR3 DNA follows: TGCGCCAGCAGCCAAGAGGGGTCCGGGGTCTTCGGAAACACCATATATTTT. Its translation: CASSQEGSGVFGNTIYF.

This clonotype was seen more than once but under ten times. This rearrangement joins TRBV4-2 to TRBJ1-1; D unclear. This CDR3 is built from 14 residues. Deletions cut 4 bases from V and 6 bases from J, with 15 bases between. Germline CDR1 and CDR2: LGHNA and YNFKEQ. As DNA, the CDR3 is TGTGCCAGCAGCCCTTCTTTTGGATTCCCTGAAGCTTTCTTT. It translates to CASSPSFGFPEAFF.

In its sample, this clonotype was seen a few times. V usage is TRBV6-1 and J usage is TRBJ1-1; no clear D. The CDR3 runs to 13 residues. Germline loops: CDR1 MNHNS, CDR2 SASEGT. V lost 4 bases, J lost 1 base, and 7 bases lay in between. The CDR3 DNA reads TGTGCCAGCAGTGGGCGGACGAACACTGAAGCTTTCTTT. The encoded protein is CASSGRTNTEAFF.

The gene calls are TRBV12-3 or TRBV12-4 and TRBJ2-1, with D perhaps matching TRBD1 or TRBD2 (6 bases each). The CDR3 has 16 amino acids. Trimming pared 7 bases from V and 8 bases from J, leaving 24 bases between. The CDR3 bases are TGTGCCAGCAAGGGGGGCGTGGGGCTAGAGGTGTATGAGCAGTTCTTC. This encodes CASKGGVGLEVYEQFF.

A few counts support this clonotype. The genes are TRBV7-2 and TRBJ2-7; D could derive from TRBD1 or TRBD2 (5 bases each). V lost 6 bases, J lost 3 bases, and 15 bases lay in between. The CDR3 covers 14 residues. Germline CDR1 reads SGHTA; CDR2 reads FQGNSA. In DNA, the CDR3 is TGTGCCAGCAGGACCGGGACGGCAGACTACGAGCAGTACTTC. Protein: CASRTGTADYEQYF.

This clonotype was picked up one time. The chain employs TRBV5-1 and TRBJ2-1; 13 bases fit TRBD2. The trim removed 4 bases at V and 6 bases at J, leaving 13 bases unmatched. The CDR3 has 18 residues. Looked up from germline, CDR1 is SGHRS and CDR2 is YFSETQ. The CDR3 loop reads CASSPGTSGVLLPNEQFF. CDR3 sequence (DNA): TGCGCCAGCAGCCCAGGGACTAGCGGGGTCCTCCTTCCCAATGAGCAGTTCTTC.

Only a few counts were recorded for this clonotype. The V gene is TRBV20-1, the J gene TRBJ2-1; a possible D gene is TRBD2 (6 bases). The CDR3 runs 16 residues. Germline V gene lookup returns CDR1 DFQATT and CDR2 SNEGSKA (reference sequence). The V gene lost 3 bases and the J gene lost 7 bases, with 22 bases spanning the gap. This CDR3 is CSARGLTRTPSNEQFF. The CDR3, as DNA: TGCAGTGCTAGGGGATTGACTAGGACTCCTTCGAATGAGCAGTTCTTC.